This T cell receptor beta chain appears in the sequencing data of a study of blood T cell repertoires in COVID-19. Study overall: Both acute and convalescent COVID-19 samples were obtained from the United States, Italy and Spain.

The ends lost 6 bases at V and 6 bases at J; junction bases unmatched: 9. There are 14 residues in the CDR3. Germline CDR1 and CDR2: SNHLY and FYNNEI. This clone showed up just once. As handled by the study authors: Quantification of nucleated cells was approximated via reference gene primer amplification. Sequencing used immunoSEQ multiplex PCR; TCRdb keeps in-frame clones, though not all of them. That table is the source of V, J and clone size, and D and trimming were worked out from the DNA. The data hold around 270,000 clones, with about 89% observed a single time. The receptor was isolated from a man between 40 and 49 years old who had recovered from COVID-19. The rearrangement links TRBV2 to TRBJ2-7; TRBD2 matches 9 bases. What was sequenced was peripheral blood. In DNA form, the CDR3 reads TGTGCCAGCAGGGTGGGACTAGCTGAGCGCGAGCAGTACTTC. Translation gives CASRVGLAEREQYF. Full variable domain (remainder filled in from reference TRBV2 and TRBJ2-7): EPEVTQTPSHQVTQMGQEVILRCVPISNHLYFYWYRQILGQKVEFLVSFYNNEISEKSEIFDDQFSVERPDGSNFTLKIRSTKLEDSAMYFCASRVGLAEREQYFGPGTRLTVT.